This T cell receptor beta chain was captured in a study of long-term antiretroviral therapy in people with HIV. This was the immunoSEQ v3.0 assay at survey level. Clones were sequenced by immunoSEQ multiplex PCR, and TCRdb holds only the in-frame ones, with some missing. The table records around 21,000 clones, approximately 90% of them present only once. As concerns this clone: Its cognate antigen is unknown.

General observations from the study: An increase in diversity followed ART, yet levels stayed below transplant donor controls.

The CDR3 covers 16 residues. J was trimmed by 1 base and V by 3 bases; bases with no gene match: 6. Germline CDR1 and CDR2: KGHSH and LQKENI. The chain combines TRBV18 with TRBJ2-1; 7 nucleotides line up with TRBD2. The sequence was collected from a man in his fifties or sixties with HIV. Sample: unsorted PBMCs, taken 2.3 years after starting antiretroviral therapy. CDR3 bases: TGTGCCAGCTCACCCCTCGGACTAGGTTCCTACAATGAGCAGTTCTTC. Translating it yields CASSPLGLGSYNEQFF.